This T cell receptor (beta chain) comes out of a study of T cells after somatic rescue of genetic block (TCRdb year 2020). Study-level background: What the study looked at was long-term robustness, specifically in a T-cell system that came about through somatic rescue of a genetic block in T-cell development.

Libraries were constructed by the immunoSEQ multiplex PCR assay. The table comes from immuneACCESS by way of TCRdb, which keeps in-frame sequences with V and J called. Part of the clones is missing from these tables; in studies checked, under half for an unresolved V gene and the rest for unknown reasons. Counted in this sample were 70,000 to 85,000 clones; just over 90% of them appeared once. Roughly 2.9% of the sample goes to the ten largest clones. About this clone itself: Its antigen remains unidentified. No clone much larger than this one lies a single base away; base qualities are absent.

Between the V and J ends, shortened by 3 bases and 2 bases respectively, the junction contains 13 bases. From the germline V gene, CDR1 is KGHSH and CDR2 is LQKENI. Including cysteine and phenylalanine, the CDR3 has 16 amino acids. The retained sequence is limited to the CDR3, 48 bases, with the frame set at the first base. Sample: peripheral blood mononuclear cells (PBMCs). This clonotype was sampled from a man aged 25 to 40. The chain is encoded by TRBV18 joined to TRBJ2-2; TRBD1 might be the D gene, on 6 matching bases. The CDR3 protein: CASSPPGTLNTGELFF. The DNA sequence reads TGTGCCAGCTCACCTCCCGGGACACTTAACACCGGGGAGCTGTTTTTT. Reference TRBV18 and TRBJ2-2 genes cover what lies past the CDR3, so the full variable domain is NAGVMQNPRHLVRRRGQEARLRCSPMKGHSHVYWYRQLPEEGLKFMVYLQKENIIDESGMPKERFSAEFPKEGPSILRIQQVVRGDSAAYFCASSPPGTLNTGELFFGEGSRLTVL.